This T cell receptor beta chain is from a study of blood T cell repertoires in COVID-19. On the study more broadly: There were acute and convalescent COVID-19 samples, and they came from the United States, Italy and Spain. PBMCs, B-cell-depleted T cells, or T cells were the source of the cDNA or gDNA that made up the material.

In the authors' methods: Reference gene primer amplification gave nucleated cell count estimates. Assay: immunoSEQ multiplex PCR; the TCRdb copy retains only in-frame clones and omits some. That table supplies the V and J calls and clone size; D and trimming were determined from the DNA. The sample carries around 130,000 clones, around 86% recorded once. Germline V gene sequence: CDR1 SGDLS, CDR2 YYNGEE. This CDR3 is built from 14 residues. V was clipped by 4 bases and J by 0 bases, with 10 bases between them. The receptor was isolated from a man aged 35-49 years with active or convalescent COVID-19. V usage is TRBV9 and J usage is TRBJ2-5; unclear D gene. Sequenced sample: peripheral blood. CDR3 in amino acids: CASSLARNQETQYF. In nucleotides, the CDR3 is TGTGCCAGCAGCCTGGCTAGGAACCAAGAGACCCAGTACTTC. Full variable domain (outside the CDR3, taken from reference TRBV9 and TRBJ2-5): DSGVTQTPKHLITATGQRVTLRCSPRSGDLSVYWYQQSLDQGLQFLIQYYNGEERAKGNILERFSAQQFPDLHSELNLSSLELGDSALYFCASSLARNQETQYFGPGTRLLVL.